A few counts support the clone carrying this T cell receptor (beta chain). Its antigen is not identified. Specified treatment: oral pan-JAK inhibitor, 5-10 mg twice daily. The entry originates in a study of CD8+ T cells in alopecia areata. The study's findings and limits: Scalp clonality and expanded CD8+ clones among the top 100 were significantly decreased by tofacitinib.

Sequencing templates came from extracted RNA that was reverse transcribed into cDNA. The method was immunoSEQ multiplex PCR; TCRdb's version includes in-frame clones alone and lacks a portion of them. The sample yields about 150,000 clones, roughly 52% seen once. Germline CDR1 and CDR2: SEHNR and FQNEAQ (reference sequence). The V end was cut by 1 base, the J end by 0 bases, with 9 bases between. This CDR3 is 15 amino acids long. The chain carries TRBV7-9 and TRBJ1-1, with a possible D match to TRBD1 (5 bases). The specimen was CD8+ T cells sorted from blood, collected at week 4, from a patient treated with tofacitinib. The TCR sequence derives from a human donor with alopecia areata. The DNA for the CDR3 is TGTGCCAGCAGCTTAGGGTTGGGGGTGAACACTGAAGCTTTCTTT. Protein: CASSLGLGVNTEAFF.